This paragraph covers one T cell receptor (beta chain) sequence. This clonotype appeared many times. Its target antigen remains unknown. Base qualities are missing; no much larger clone stands one base away. These data are taken from a study of neurological immune-mediated disorders (dated by TCRdb to the late 2010s). Notes on the research overall: Using UMI-based sequencing, the study compared peripheral blood TCR-beta repertoires from patients with HTLV-I-associated myelopathy (HAM/TSP), patients with multiple sclerosis, and healthy controls. The roughly 110 TCR-beta libraries included longitudinal samples, technical triplicates and paired sorted CD4+ and CD8+ T-cell subsets alongside PBMC samples. Of the approximately 68 subjects in the cohort, about 14 were HAM/TSP patients, about 34 were multiple sclerosis patients, and about 20 were healthy controls.

cDNA was synthesized by template-switch 5'RACE using a primer carrying a 10-nucleotide random unique molecular identifier by which each TCR transcript was tagged. Every sequencing run covered 15-18 subjects and yielded more than 160 million TCR-beta sequences. The RNeasy kit was used for extraction of total RNA. The KAPA Real-time Library Amplification kit was used to amplify TCR-beta VDJ regions with primers targeting the TCR constant region and the 5'RACE anchor. A first PCR added sample indexes and Illumina adaptors, after which a second PCR increased the library yield. The roughly 650 bp TCR product was size-selected on a 2% E-gel SizeSelection system after Ampure bead purification. Before pooling, library quality was checked on a Bioanalyzer, concentration was measured with Qubit, and libraries were quantified with the Kapa Library Quantification kit. Paired-end 2 x 150 bp sequencing of the libraries was performed on an Illumina HiSeq 2500. To increase sequence diversity, about 25-31% phiX was spiked into each library pool. Concerning the study's data processing: Quality-filtered reads were processed with the UMI-based MiGEC pipeline, which removed over 75% of raw TCR sequences during error correction. VDJ genes were aligned to IMGT germline references, and clonotypes were defined by unique CDR3 amino acid sequence plus V-J genes. Clonal expansion, Shannon diversity and CDR3 relatedness were evaluated with VDJtools (CalcPairwiseDistances, ClusterSamples), while phylogenetic trees were built in CLCbio workbench. Clones with at least 8 unique UMIs were defined as expanded, with this threshold being based on coefficient-of-variation modelling across technical triplicates. TCRdb trimmed public reads at Q25 via fastp, called clones via MiXCR and kept in-frame beta chains. Each entry merges the rows of one CDR3 protein and shows their most common DNA and genes. The V and J calls follow TCRdb's processing rather than the paper's. Present in this sample are over 40,000 distinct CDR3 sequences, about 6% of which were seen just once. The ten top clones hold 0.57% of the sample.

V is shortened by 1 base, J by 2 bases, and the region joining them spans 14 bases. Via the germline V gene, CDR1 is SGHTA and CDR2 FQGNSA. There are 16 amino acids in the CDR3, from cysteine to phenylalanine inclusive. Only the CDR3 DNA is retained, 48 bases long and in frame from the first base. The healthy controls were volunteers from blood banks in Maryland, USA. Sorted-subset TCR libraries were prepared from about 1 million sorted CD4+ or CD8+ T cells. PBMCs were separated from peripheral blood using Ficoll-Hypaque density gradient centrifugation and then cryopreserved in liquid nitrogen. Paired sorted CD4+ and CD8+ subsets came from healthy controls, HAM/TSP patients and MS patients. Overall study results and their limits: Across subjects, expanded clones never shared an identical CDR3 amino acid sequence, which suggests that the TCR-beta repertoires in every group were private. TCR clonal expansion was greatest in HAM/TSP patients and smallest in MS patients, who ranked below even healthy controls.

Source material: CD4+ T cells from blood. This clonotype was sampled from a woman aged 40 to 50 in good health. The rearrangement combines TRBV7-2 with TRBJ1-1, with no confident D gene call. The nucleotide sequence is TGTGCCAGCAGCTTAGAGGAGGGCAGACAAAACACTGAAGCTTTCTTT. This is translated as CASSLEEGRQNTEAFF. The CDR3 plus the reference TRBV7-2 and TRBJ1-1 genes for the other parts give the full variable domain: GAGVSQSPSNKVTEKGKDVELRCDPISGHTALYWYRQSLGQGLEFLIYFQGNSAPDKSGLPSDRFSAERTGGSVSTLTIQRTQQEDSAVYLCASSLEEGRQNTEAFFGQGTRLTVV.